This T cell receptor (beta chain) was retrieved from a study of graft-versus-host responses after intestinal transplantation. For the study at large: All recipients got anti-thymocyte globulin induction, then tacrolimus and steroids for 2 to 3 years.

General observations from the study: Investigators detected GvH clones in recipient marrow, with some emerging earlier in ileum or blood.

Using immunoSEQ multiplex PCR, the repertoire was profiled, and TCRdb retains in-frame clones only, with some absent. Of tens of thousands of clones in the sample, roughly 90% are singletons; the top ten hold roughly 2.5%. In germline, CDR1 is LGHNA, CDR2 YNFKEQ. Trimming cost V 3 bases and J 3 bases; bases outside gene matches: 18. The CDR3 contains 21 residues. On this clone itself: Its specificity is not known.

The chain combines TRBV4-2 with TRBJ2-6, with 9 bases matching TRBD1. The source was unstimulated CD8+ T cells sorted from spleen or lymph node cells, collected before intestinal transplant. This clonotype was sampled from a human donor who received an intestinal transplant. The CDR3 DNA follows: TGTGCCAGCAGCCACCTGACCTGGGGCGGGGACAGGGAATTTGGGGCCAACGTCCTGACTTTC. Its translation is CASSHLTWGGDREFGANVLTF.